These 10 T cell receptor beta chains came from one sample sequenced in a study of blood T cell repertoires in COVID-19. Here immunoSEQ multiplex PCR was the method, and the copy in TCRdb shows in-frame clones only, minus some. The sample records about 210,000 clones, roughly 78% being singletons. Sequenced: peripheral blood. These receptors originate from a woman aged 40-49 years with acute or convalescent COVID-19.

This rearrangement joins TRBV6-2 or TRBV6-3 to TRBJ2-4; weak D call: TRBD1 (5 bases). V shed 4 bases and J shed 0 bases, with 16 bases lying between them. CDR3 length: 17 residues. The germline V gene encodes CDR1 MNHEY and CDR2 SVGEGT. The CDR3 spells CASSSSDSQLAKNIQYF. CDR3 in DNA: TGTGCCAGCAGTTCCAGCGACAGTCAACTAGCCAAAAACATTCAGTACTTC.

The V and J genes are TRBV3-1 (or the pseudogene TRBV3-2) and TRBJ2-3; 12 bases are shared with TRBD2. Unmatched junction bases numbered 1, after V lost 2 bases and J lost 1 base. The germline V gene encodes CDR1 LGHDT and CDR2 YNNKEL (reference sequence). This CDR3 region has 16 residues. For the CDR3, the DNA is TGTGCCAGCAGCCAACGACTAGCGGGGGGCACAGATACGCAGTATTTT. This gives the protein CASSQRLAGGTDTQYF.

The chain carries TRBV5-5 and TRBJ2-3, with 9 bases lining up with TRBD1. J gave up 2 bases and V 4 bases, and 5 bases lay outside the gene matches. This CDR3 has 15 residues. From germline, CDR1 is SGHKS and CDR2 YYEKEE (reference sequence). The CDR3 here is CASSRGQGSTDTQYF. The CDR3 DNA sequence: TGTGCCAGCAGCCGGGGACAGGGATCCACAGATACGCAGTATTTT.

The chain joins TRBV6-5 to TRBJ1-1, with D uncertain. This CDR3 spans 15 amino acids. The V gene lost 2 bases and the J gene lost 2 bases, with 12 bases spanning the gap. The V gene's germline CDR1 is MNHEY and CDR2 SVGAGI. This CDR3 is CASSYGLGANTEAFF. DNA for the CDR3: TGTGCCAGCAGTTACGGGCTTGGCGCTAACACTGAAGCTTTCTTT.

The CDR3 spells CASSSYREGTEAFF. The CDR3 DNA follows: TGTGCCAGCAGTTCTTATCGGGAGGGCACTGAAGCTTTCTTT. This chain connects TRBV11-2 to TRBJ1-1; the D is unclear. Trimming pared 6 bases from V and 4 bases from J, leaving 15 bases between. CDR1 is SGHAT, CDR2 FQNNGV, per germline. The CDR3 extends over 14 amino acids.

V and J are TRBV29-1 and TRBJ1-3; weak D call: TRBD1 (6 bases). The germline gives CDR1 SQVTM, CDR2 ANQGSEA. The CDR3 spans 13 residues. V dropped 8 bases and J dropped 0 bases, with 11 bases sitting between them. CDR3 sequence: CSTATGSGNTIYF. The DNA for the CDR3 is TGCAGCACCGCGACAGGCTCTGGAAACACCATATATTTT.

V gene TRBV15 combines with J gene TRBJ1-2; possibly TRBD1 for D (6 bases). This CDR3 has 13 amino acids. With 5 bases removed from V and 3 bases from J, the gap between germline ends came to 10 bases. The germline gives CDR1 LNHNV, CDR2 YYDKDF (reference sequence). The CDR3 region is CATSLGADYGYTF. DNA for the CDR3: TGTGCCACCAGCCTGGGGGCAGACTATGGCTACACCTTC.

This chain links TRBV7-6 with TRBJ1-4, with D unclear. Germline CDR1 reads SGHVS; CDR2 reads FNYEAQ. There are 14 residues in the CDR3. Deletions cut 5 bases from V and 4 bases from J, with 11 bases between. The CDR3 nucleotides are TGTGCCAGCAGCCGTGACGGAGATAATGAAAAACTGTTTTTT. This sequence encodes CASSRDGDNEKLFF. The variable domain in full, completed from reference TRBV7-6 and TRBJ1-4, reads GAGVSQSPRYKVTKRGQDVALRCDPISGHVSLYWYRQALGQGPEFLTYFNYEAQQDKSGLPNDRFSAERPEGSISTLTIQRTEQRDSAMYRCASSRDGDNEKLFFGSGTQLSVL.

The chain recombines TRBV30 with TRBJ2-7; unclear D gene. This CDR3 has 12 amino acids. Trimming pared 0 bases from V and 3 bases from J, leaving 6 bases between. Per germline, CDR1 GTSNPN and CDR2 SVGIG (reference sequence). The CDR3 DNA follows: TGTGCCTGGAGTGTTAACAGCTACGAGCAGTACTTC. It translates to CAWSVNSYEQYF.

The chain has TRBV3-1 (or the pseudogene TRBV3-2) and TRBJ2-7; TRBD1 matches 9 bases. The germline V gene encodes CDR1 LGHDT and CDR2 YNNKEL (reference sequence). This CDR3 spans 15 amino acids. The V gene end was trimmed by 4 bases and the J gene end by 4 bases; junction bases not matched to a gene: 8. CDR3 amino acids: CASSLGQGIRYEQYF. The DNA of the CDR3 is TGTGCCAGCAGCCTCGGACAGGGGATTCGGTACGAGCAGTACTTC.